The entry below describes one T cell receptor (beta chain). The record originates from a study of blood T cell repertoires in COVID-19. Authors' methods: Amplification of reference gene primers was used by the study to estimate nucleated cell counts. TCRdb keeps only in-frame clones here, not all; method: immunoSEQ multiplex PCR. That table furnishes V, J and clone size, whereas the DNA furnished D and trimming. This sample has 45,000 to 50,000 clones; 88% occur once, and the top ten carry about 8%. Trimming took off 4 bases at V and 2 bases at J, with 10 bases between the two ends. This CDR3 contains 14 residues. The germline V gene has CDR1 SGHRS and CDR2 YFSETQ.

The V gene is TRBV5-1, the J gene TRBJ1-3; possibly TRBD1 for D (5 bases). The receptor was isolated from a man aged 45-65 years with acute or convalescent COVID-19. Sequencing was done on a sample of peripheral blood. CDR3 protein: CASSPGGAGNTIYF. CDR3 DNA sequence: TGCGCCAGCAGCCCCGGGGGGGCTGGAAACACCATATATTTT.